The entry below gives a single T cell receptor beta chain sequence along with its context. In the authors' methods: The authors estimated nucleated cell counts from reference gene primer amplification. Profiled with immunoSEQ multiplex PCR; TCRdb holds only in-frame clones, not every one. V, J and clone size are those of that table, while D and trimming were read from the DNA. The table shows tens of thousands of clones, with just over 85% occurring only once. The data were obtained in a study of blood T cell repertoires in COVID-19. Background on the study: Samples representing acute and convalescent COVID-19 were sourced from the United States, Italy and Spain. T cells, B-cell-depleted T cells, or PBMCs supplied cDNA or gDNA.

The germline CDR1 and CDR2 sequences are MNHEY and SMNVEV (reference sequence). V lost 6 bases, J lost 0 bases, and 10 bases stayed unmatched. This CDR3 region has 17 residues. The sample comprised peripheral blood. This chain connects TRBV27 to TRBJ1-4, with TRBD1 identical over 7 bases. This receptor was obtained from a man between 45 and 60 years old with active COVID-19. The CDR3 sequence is CASSKTGTETTNEKLFF. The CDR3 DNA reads TGTGCCAGCAGCAAAACCGGGACAGAAACAACTAATGAAAAACTGTTTTTT.